This is a list of T cell receptor beta chains from one sample in a study of cytomegalovirus exposure and HLA in healthy donors. Only in-frame clones appear in the TCRdb table, and some are missing; sequencing was by immunoSEQ multiplex PCR. The data hold under 300,000 clones, with about 86% observed a single time. Sequenced input: PBMCs. The receptors come from a young woman in good health and CMV-seronegative. The CDR3 runs from the conserved cysteine through the conserved F or W. The D gene is left open where the match is weak. Size is stated for part of the rows, as once, few or many counts, or as a class when the clone is expanded.

>TRBV7-9|TRBJ2-7|-|-
TGTGCCAGCAGCACAAGGACATACGAGCAGTACTTC
CASSTRTYEQYF
>TRBV4-1|TRBJ2-7|-|-
TGCGCCAGCAGCCAAGATCCAGGGGAATACGAGCAGTACTTC
CASSQDPGEYEQYF
>TRBV5-4|TRBJ1-3|-|TRBD1
TGTGCCAGCAGCTGGGGACAGGGGGGATCTGGAAACACCATATATTTT
CASSWGQGGSGNTIYF
>TRBV28|TRBJ1-6|-|TRBD1
TGTGCCAGCATCCCGACCGGGACAGCCGATTCACCCCTCCACTTT
CASIPTGTADSPLHF
>TRBV6-1|TRBJ1-5|-|-
TGTGCCAGCAGTATCGAGGACAGAAGCAATCAGCCCCAGCATTTT
CASSIEDRSNQPQHF
>TRBV5-1|TRBJ2-2|-|TRBD2
TGCGCCAGCAGCACCCGACTAGCGGCCAACACCGGGGAGCTGTTTTTT
CASSTRLAANTGELFF
>TRBV6-5|TRBJ2-1|once|TRBD2
TGTGCCAGCAGTTACTCGGGCGGGGGGGCCCACAATGAGCAGTTCTTC
CASSYSGGGAHNEQFF
>TRBV28|TRBJ1-3|-|-
TGTGCCAGCAGTGGCCGTACGGTTGGGGCAGGGGCAGGAAACACCATATATTTT
CASSGRTVGAGAGNTIYF
>TRBV10-3|TRBJ2-2|-|TRBD1
TGTGCCATCAGTGAATTAGGACAGGGGGCCCGCGGGGAGCTGTTTTTT
CAISELGQGARGELFF
>TRBV6-1|TRBJ2-7|-|-
TGTGCCAGCAGTGAAATGGCCAGCGGAGGCTACGAGCAGTACTTC
CASSEMASGGYEQYF
>TRBV6-5|TRBJ1-2|-|-
TGTGCCAGCAGCGGAAGGGGTGGCTATGGCTACACCTTC
CASSGRGGYGYTF
>TRBV25-1|TRBJ1-5|-|TRBD1
TGTGCCAGCAGTGGGACAGGGGCTTACGATCAGCCCCAGCATTTT
CASSGTGAYDQPQHF
>TRBV2|TRBJ2-7|few|-
TGTGCCAGCAGTGTGACAGGCTACGAGCAGTACTTC
CASSVTGYEQYF
>TRBV11-3|TRBJ2-7|-|-
TGTGCCAGCAGCATTCCCCACAGCTCCTACGAGCAGTACTTC
CASSIPHSSYEQYF
>TRBV27|TRBJ1-1|-|TRBD1
TGTGCCAGCAGTTTCCCGGGACAGGGGGCAATAGCTTTCTTT
CASSFPGQGAIAFF
>TRBV29-1|TRBJ2-2|-|TRBD1
TGCAGCGTTGGGACAGGGGGGACCGGGGAGCTGTTTTTT
CSVGTGGTGELFF
>TRBV18|TRBJ2-7|-|TRBD1
TGTGCCAGCTCACCACGACAGGGATTACGGGGCGAGCAGTACTTC
CASSPRQGLRGEQYF
>TRBV11-2|TRBJ2-7|-|TRBD1
TGTGCCAGCAGCCGCGAAGTGACAGGGTTTTCCTACGAGCAGTACTTC
CASSREVTGFSYEQYF
>TRBV5-1|TRBJ2-1|-|TRBD2
TGCGCCAGCAGCTTTAGCGGGGGTACCTACAATGAGCAGTTCTTC
CASSFSGGTYNEQFF
>TRBV29-1|TRBJ2-7|-|-
TGCAGCACCCGGGACAACTCCTACGAGCAGTACTTC
CSTRDNSYEQYF
>TRBV7-9|TRBJ2-1|-|TRBD2
TGTGCCAGCAGCGCCGTTAGCGGGAGCTCCTACAATGAGCAGTTCTTC
CASSAVSGSSYNEQFF
>TRBV4-1|TRBJ1-1|-|-
TGCGCCAGCAGCCCAGGGCCCCAGGGGAGCACTGAAGCTTTCTTT
CASSPGPQGSTEAFF
>TRBV9|TRBJ2-7|-|-
TGTGCCAGCAGCGCGGGACACCGTGGGTACGAGCAGTACTTC
CASSAGHRGYEQYF
>TRBV2|TRBJ2-6|-|-
TGTGCCAGCAGTGACGAGGGATTTGGGGCCAACGTCCTGACTTTC
CASSDEGFGANVLTF
>TRBV29-1|TRBJ2-1|-|-
TGCAGCGTTGGGGGGCAGAGCAGCTCCTACAATGAGCAGTTCTTC
CSVGGQSSSYNEQFF
>TRBV25-1|TRBJ2-7|-|-
TGTGCCAGCAGTGAGGGTCGGCTAGATTCCTACGAGCAGTACTTC
CASSEGRLDSYEQYF
>TRBV4-2|TRBJ1-1|-|-
TGTGCCAGCAGCCAAGAGTCGGGAACTAACACTGAAGCTTTCTTT
CASSQESGTNTEAFF
>TRBV4-1|TRBJ1-5|few|-
TGCGCCAGCAGCCCCCGGACAGGCAATCAGCCCCAGCATTTT
CASSPRTGNQPQHF
>TRBV29-1|TRBJ2-7|-|TRBD1
TGCAGCGTTGAAATACAGGGGGCCGACGAGCAGTACTTC
CSVEIQGADEQYF
>TRBV15|TRBJ2-5|-|-
TGTGCCACCAGCAGAGGGTCATCGGGACAAGAGACCCAGTACTTC
CATSRGSSGQETQYF
>TRBV28|TRBJ2-7|-|TRBD2
TGTGCCAGCAGTTTCTGGGGGGGAAAATCCCAGCAGTACTTC
CASSFWGGKSQQYF
>TRBV30|TRBJ2-7|-|TRBD2
TGTGCCTGGAGAAATGGGGGGGCCTACGAGCAGTACTTC
CAWRNGGAYEQYF
>TRBV28|TRBJ1-5|-|-
TGTGCCAGCAGTTTCGTTATTGGCCCGCTCGCCAGCAATCAGCCCCAGCATTTT
CASSFVIGPLASNQPQHF
>TRBV2|TRBJ1-4|-|TRBD1
TGTGCCAGCAGGATTAGACCCCGGGACAGGGAGGAAAAACTGTTTTTT
CASRIRPRDREEKLFF
>TRBV5-1|TRBJ1-5|once|-
TGCGCCAGCAGCTTGGTCGGCGGGGCTGGAAATCAGCCCCAGCATTTT
CASSLVGGAGNQPQHF
>TRBV12-5|TRBJ2-1|-|TRBD2
TGTGCTAGTGGCCACCTAGCGGGAGGGGAGCAGTTCTTC
CASGHLAGGEQFF
>TRBV7-9|TRBJ2-7|-|TRBD2
TGTGCCAGCAGCGCGGGACTAGCGGGAGGGCTCACCTACGAGCAGTACTTC
CASSAGLAGGLTYEQYF
>TRBV11-2|TRBJ2-4|once|-
TGTGCCAGCAGCTTAGATCTAAAAAACATTCAGTACTTC
CASSLDLKNIQYF
>TRBV7-2|TRBJ2-3|-|TRBD2
TGTGCCAGCAGCCCCTTGGGAGCGGGGGGGACAGATACGCAGTATTTT
CASSPLGAGGTDTQYF
>TRBV4-1|TRBJ2-1|-|TRBD1
TGCGCCAGCAGCCAACAGGGGGCCGTCGACAATGAGCAGTTCTTC
CASSQQGAVDNEQFF
>TRBV6-6|TRBJ2-3|-|-
TGTGCCAGCAGCCCGGGCGGGACCTCCGATACGCAGTATTTT
CASSPGGTSDTQYF
>TRBV4-1|TRBJ2-3|-|-
TGCGCCACCAGAAGGGAGTTCACAGATACGCAGTATTTT
CATRREFTDTQYF
>TRBV5-1|TRBJ2-5|once|-
TGCGCCAGCAGCTTGGAGGGAGTTCAAGAGACCCAGTACTTC
CASSLEGVQETQYF
>TRBV6-5|TRBJ2-7|-|TRBD1
TGTGCCAGCAGTTCCGGGACAGGGGGCTACGAGCAGTACTTC
CASSSGTGGYEQYF
>TRBV23-1|TRBJ2-7|-|TRBD2
TGCGCCAGCAGTCAATCTGGGGCTAGCGGGAGTTCCTACGAGCAGTACTTC
CASSQSGASGSSYEQYF
>TRBV14|TRBJ1-5|-|-
TGTGCCAGCAGCCAAGCAGGGAGCAATCAGCCCCAGCATTTT
CASSQAGSNQPQHF
>TRBV5-1|TRBJ1-1|-|-
TGCGCCAGCAGCTTGGGATGGGCTACAGAAGCTTTCTTT
CASSLGWATEAFF
>TRBV5-1|TRBJ1-2|-|TRBD1
TGCGCCAGCAGCTTGAGGCAGGGGGCGACCAACTATGGCTACACCTTC
CASSLRQGATNYGYTF
>TRBV7-3|TRBJ2-7|few|TRBD1
TGTGCCAGCAGCCCGGGACAGGGAAACTACGAGCAGTACTTC
CASSPGQGNYEQYF
>TRBV30|TRBJ2-3|-|-
TGTGCCTGGAGTGTAGGTGGGAGCTCAGATACGCAGTATTTT
CAWSVGGSSDTQYF
>TRBV2|TRBJ2-3|-|TRBD2
TGTGCCAGAAGCGCGGGGGGGCTCTCAGATACGCAGTATTTT
CARSAGGLSDTQYF
>TRBV5-4|TRBJ1-2|-|-
TGTGCCAGCAGGCCCGGGACTGTTGATGGCTACACCTTC
CASRPGTVDGYTF
>TRBV19|TRBJ2-7|once|-
TGTGCCAGTAGTCTACGTCGGACAGAAAGGAACGAGCAGTACTTC
CASSLRRTERNEQYF
>TRBV29-1|TRBJ1-2|-|-
TGCAGCGTTGGGGGGGGGCGGCGGTATGGCTACACCTTC
CSVGGGRRYGYTF
>TRBV6-5|TRBJ1-2|-|TRBD1
TGTGCCAGCAGGCAGACAGGGGGCAATCTCTATGGCTACACCTTC
CASRQTGGNLYGYTF